This is a list of T cell receptor beta chains from one sample in a study of T cells in Graves' hyperthyroidism and ophthalmopathy. TCRdb re-analysed the multiplex PCR reads in MiXCR, keeping a single row per CDR3 protein. The sample carries around 100,000 distinct CDR3 sequences, over 45% recorded once. The sequencing sample was made of blood. The receptors here all came from a man aged 40-49 years with Graves' hyperthyroidism. Each CDR3 is given with its conserved first and last residue. Fields, in order: clone size, CDR3 length, D gene, J gene, V gene, CDR3 protein, CDR3 DNA. A D gene is named only where the DNA matches it firmly. Size values are once, few and many counts, or a class for expanded clones, and some rows have none.

. 13 . TRBJ2-3 TRBV6-5 CASSCSGGPEQYF TGTGCCAGCAGTTGCAGTGGGGGACCCGAGCAGTATTTT
many 14 . TRBJ2-5 TRBV11-3 CASSSGQPQETQYF TGTGCCAGCAGCTCTGGACAGCCGCAAGAGACCCAGTACTTC
few 18 . TRBJ2-4 TRBV19 CASSIVLRGGATRNIQYF TGTGCCAGTAGTATAGTTTTAAGGGGGGGGGCGACTCGAAACATTCAGTACTTC
. 11 . TRBJ1-2 TRBV29-1 CSVAEHYGYTF TGCAGCGTTGCAGAGCACTATGGCTACACCTTC
few 16 . TRBJ1-4 TRBV6-5 CASSPSRWTANEKLFF TGTGCCAGCAGCCCCTCCCGGTGGACGGCTAATGAAAAACTGTTTTTT
. 16 . TRBJ2-5 TRBV15 CATSSLRGRTQETQYF TGTGCCACCAGCAGCCTCCGCGGCAGGACCCAAGAGACCCAGTACTTC
many 14 TRBD1 TRBJ1-2 TRBV2 CASRPGQGGYGYTF TGTGCCAGCAGACCTGGACAGGGTGGCTATGGCTACACCTTC
many 13 . TRBJ2-5 TRBV5-1 CASSVLGQETQYF TGCGCCAGCAGCGTCTTGGGCCAGGAGACCCAGTACTTC
. 12 . TRBJ2-3 TRBV5-5 CASSQKGNLQYF TGTGCCAGCTCTCAAAAGGGGAATTTGCAGTATTTT
many 16 TRBD1 TRBJ1-1 TRBV6-5 CASSSVTGVFKTEAFF TGTGCCAGCAGTTCGGTGACAGGGGTGTTTAAGACTGAAGCTTTCTTT
many 14 . TRBJ2-3 TRBV5-6 CASSFGTPGDTQYF TGTGCCAGCAGCTTCGGGACGCCCGGGGATACGCAGTATTTT
many 14 . TRBJ1-6 TRBV20-1 CSARKMSAGLRIHF TGCAGTGCTAGAAAGATGTCGGCGGGACTAAGGATCCACTTT
many 17 . TRBJ2-1 TRBV11-3 CASSLGYSGSRENEQFF TGTGCCAGCAGCTTAGGGTATTCGGGGTCAAGGGAAAATGAGCAGTTCTTC
. 14 TRBD1 TRBJ1-5 TRBV7-8 CASRPDRWQPPQHF TGTGCCAGCAGACCGGACAGGTGGCAACCGCCCCAGCATTTT
. 21 . TRBJ2-1 TRBV10-3 CASSLRPHFRPDGTRNDEQFF TGTGCCAGCAGTTTACGGCCCCATTTTCGGCCCGACGGGACGCGCAACGATGAGCAGTTCTTC
many 14 TRBD2 TRBJ2-3 TRBV5-1 CASSRAGSTDTQYF TGCGCCAGCAGCCGAGCGGGAAGCACAGATACGCAGTATTTT
. 16 TRBD2 TRBJ2-1 TRBV28 CASTGTSGHSYNEQFF TGTGCCAGCACGGGGACTAGCGGGCACTCCTACAATGAGCAGTTCTTC
. 16 TRBD2 TRBJ2-1 TRBV7-3 CASSFSAASGTNEQFF TGTGCCAGCAGCTTCAGCGCGGCTAGCGGGACGAATGAGCAGTTCTTC
many 15 . TRBJ2-7 TRBV7-2 CASSVLGAGSYEQYF TGTGCCAGCAGCGTCCTGGGGGCGGGCTCCTACGAGCAGTACTTC
. 14 TRBD2 TRBJ2-5 TRBV7-7 CALGLAGGRETQYF TGTGCTTTAGGACTAGCGGGAGGGCGAGAGACCCAGTACTTC
. 13 . TRBJ2-7 TRBV15 CATSRTLLYEQYF TGTGCCACCAGCAGAACACTACTCTACGAGCAGTACTTC
many 15 . TRBJ2-7 TRBV2 CASSEYGDSSYEQYF TGTGCCAGCAGTGAGTACGGCGATAGCTCCTACGAGCAGTACTTC
many 13 TRBD1 TRBJ2-7 TRBV5-6 CASSLTGDAEQYF TGTGCCAGCAGCTTGACAGGGGACGCCGAGCAGTACTTC
. 17 TRBD2 TRBJ2-5 TRBV7-2 CASSFSGTSGVSETQYF TGTGCCAGCAGCTTCTCCGGGACTAGCGGGGTGTCGGAGACCCAGTACTTC
once 13 . TRBJ1-6 TRBV20-1 CSARGVRSSPLHF TGCAGTGCTAGGGGGGTTAGGAGTTCACCCCTCCACTTT
once 14 TRBD1 TRBJ2-7 TRBV2 CASSLDRVSHEQYF TGTGCCAGCAGTCTAGACAGGGTGAGTCACGAGCAGTACTTC
many 13 . TRBJ2-3 TRBV19 CASSSQGLDTQYF TGTGCCAGTAGTTCCCAGGGGTTGGATACGCAGTATTTT
many 12 . TRBJ2-7 TRBV4-3 CASSRSRSEQYF TGCGCCAGCAGCCGCTCCCGCTCCGAGCAGTACTTC
. 14 TRBD2 TRBJ2-3 TRBV20-1 CSARSRGDSDTQYF TGCAGTGCTAGGAGTCGGGGGGACTCAGATACGCAGTATTTT
many 18 TRBD2 TRBJ2-1 TRBV6-5 CASSYGPPGLAEHNEQFF TGTGCCAGCAGTTACGGACCTCCGGGACTAGCGGAACACAATGAGCAGTTCTTC
. 16 TRBD1 TRBJ2-7 TRBV20-1 CSAQGWDRGNGYEQYF TGCAGTGCCCAGGGCTGGGACAGGGGAAACGGGTACGAGCAGTACTTC
many 13 . TRBJ2-1 TRBV2 CASIGASRNEQFF TGTGCCAGCATCGGCGCCTCTCGGAATGAGCAGTTCTTC
many 16 . TRBJ2-1 TRBV20-1 CSARDRYTSSYNEQFF TGCAGTGCTAGAGATAGGTACACTAGCTCCTACAATGAGCAGTTCTTC
. 15 . TRBJ2-3 TRBV11-2 CASSLVGLSEDTQYF TGTGCCAGCAGCTTAGTGGGTCTATCAGAGGATACGCAGTATTTT
many 14 TRBD1 TRBJ1-5 TRBV20-1 CSASLGQGGQPQHF TGCAGTGCTAGCCTCGGACAGGGCGGACAGCCCCAGCATTTT
. 13 . TRBJ1-2 TRBV20-1 CSARGWGGYGYIF TGCAGTGCTAGAGGCTGGGGTGGCTATGGCTACATCTTC
. 13 . TRBJ2-7 TRBV15 CATSSISSYEQYF TGTGCCACCAGCAGCATCTCATCCTACGAGCAGTACTTC
many 15 TRBD1 TRBJ1-4 TRBV20-1 CSASRRQGSSEKLFF TGCAGTGCTTCACGGAGACAGGGGAGTTCTGAAAAACTGTTTTTT
. 16 TRBD2 TRBJ2-1 TRBV24-1 CATSARTLAVYNEQFF TGTGCCACCAGTGCCCGTACCCTAGCGGTCTACAATGAGCAGTTCTTC
. 15 TRBD2 TRBJ2-3 TRBV18 CASSPLVAGTDTQYF TGTGCCAGCTCACCGTTAGTAGCGGGCACCGATACGCAGTATTTT
once 16 . TRBJ2-4 TRBV5-4 CASSRRQRIAKNSQYF TGTGCCAGCAGCCGGAGACAGAGGATAGCCAAAAACAGTCAGTACTTC
many 16 TRBD2 TRBJ2-1 TRBV7-9 CASSQGLAGGRNEQFF TGTGCCAGCAGCCAGGGACTAGCGGGAGGGCGCAATGAGCAGTTCTTC
. 13 . TRBJ2-7 TRBV27 CAGSPRPGVEQYF TGTGCCGGCAGCCCTCGCCCCGGCGTCGAGCAGTACTTC
. 16 TRBD2 TRBJ2-2 TRBV2 CASIPSGRRNTGELFF TGTGCCAGCATCCCTAGCGGGAGACGTAACACCGGGGAGCTGTTTTTT
. 14 TRBD1 TRBJ1-1 TRBV7-6 CASSDRTGGAEAFF TGTGCCAGCAGCGATCGGACAGGGGGTGCAGAAGCTTTCTTT
many 12 . TRBJ1-1 TRBV12-3/TRBV12-4 CASSLLTGKAFF TGTGCCAGCAGTTTATTGACAGGCAAAGCTTTCTTT
many 15 . TRBJ2-5 TRBV5-1 CASSLGGQVRETQYF TGCGCCAGCAGCTTAGGGGGGCAGGTCCGGGAGACCCAGTACTTC
. 15 TRBD2 TRBJ2-3 TRBV27 CASKLTSGGTDTQYF TGTGCCAGCAAACTTACTAGCGGGGGCACAGATACGCAGTATTTT
many 15 TRBD2 TRBJ2-1 TRBV7-2 CASSLALAGAGEQFF TGTGCCAGCAGCTTAGCTCTAGCGGGGGCAGGGGAGCAGTTCTTC